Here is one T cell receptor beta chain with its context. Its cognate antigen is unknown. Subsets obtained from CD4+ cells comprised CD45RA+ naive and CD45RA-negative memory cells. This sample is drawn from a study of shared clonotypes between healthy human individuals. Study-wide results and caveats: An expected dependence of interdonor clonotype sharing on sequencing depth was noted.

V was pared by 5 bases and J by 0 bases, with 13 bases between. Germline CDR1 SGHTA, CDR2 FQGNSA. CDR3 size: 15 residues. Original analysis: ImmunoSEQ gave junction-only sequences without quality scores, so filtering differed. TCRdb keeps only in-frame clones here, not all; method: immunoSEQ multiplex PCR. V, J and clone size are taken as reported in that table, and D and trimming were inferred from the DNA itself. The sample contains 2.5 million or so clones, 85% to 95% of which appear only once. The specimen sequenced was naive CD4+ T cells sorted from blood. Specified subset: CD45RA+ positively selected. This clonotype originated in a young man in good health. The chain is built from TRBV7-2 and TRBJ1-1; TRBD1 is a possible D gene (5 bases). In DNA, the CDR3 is TGTGCCAGCAGCCCTCGCCAAGGGGTGAACACTGAAGCTTTCTTT. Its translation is CASSPRQGVNTEAFF.